The 2 T cell receptor beta chains below were found in one sample sequenced in a study of blood T cell repertoires in COVID-19. Produced via immunoSEQ multiplex PCR; TCRdb's table is partial and in-frame only. The sample shows roughly 340,000 clones, around 87% of them seen only once. Sequencing was carried out using PBMCs or T cells enriched from blood (not recorded which). These receptors were collected from a middle-aged man in a cohort exposed to, infected with or recovered from COVID-19 (not recorded which).

The chain has TRBV7-8 and TRBJ1-5, with 8 bases that match TRBD1. Germline V lookup: CDR1 SGHVS, CDR2 FQNEAQ. Unmatched junction bases numbered 5, after V lost 1 base and J lost 6 bases. The CDR3 is made up of 15 amino acids. CDR3 DNA: TGTGCCAGCAGCTTAGGTACAGGGGGAGGTCAGCCCCAGCATTTT. Protein sequence: CASSLGTGGGQPQHF.

DNA of the CDR3: TGCGCCAGCAGCGTACATCAGGGGTTCGGCACAGATACGCAGTATTTT. It specifies CASSVHQGFGTDTQYF. The chain combines TRBV5-1 with TRBJ2-3; TRBD1 might be the D (6 bases). CDR1 and CDR2 from the germline V gene are SGHRS and YFSETQ. The germline V and J ends were trimmed by 4 bases and 1 base, with 16 bases remaining between them. The CDR3 contains 16 residues.